One T cell receptor beta chain is described in this entry. Antigen unknown. The assay was immunoSEQ multiplex PCR, and TCRdb's table has in-frame clones only and misses some. The sample records 2.3 million or so clones, more than 80% being singletons. This entry comes from a study of shared clonotypes between healthy human individuals. Study context: CD4 naive cells filled three plates per donor, CD4 memory three, CD8 naive two and CD8 memory one.

Whole-study findings and limits: A handful of donors showed sharing of 4.5% to 5% of naive CD4 clonotypes.

The TCR comes from a man between 18 and 29 years old in good health. Some clones in this sample may be carry-over from other donors' samples. Material: naive CD4+ T cells from PBMCs. Subset defined: CD45RA+ positively selected.

The CDR3 DNA is TGTGCCAGCAGCCTAGGGGCCCTCGGGGACACTGAAGCTTTCTTT. Its protein is CASSLGALGDTEAFF. The chain employs TRBV27 and TRBJ1-1; D might be TRBD1 (5 bases). The V end was cut by 6 bases, the J end by 3 bases, with 17 bases between. Looked up from germline, CDR1 is MNHEY and CDR2 is SMNVEV (reference sequence). The CDR3 runs 15 residues.